Listed here are 2 T cell receptor beta chains from one sample, sequenced in a study of shared clonotypes between healthy human individuals. The method was immunoSEQ multiplex PCR; TCRdb's version includes in-frame clones alone and lacks a portion of them. This sample has 2 million to 2.5 million clones, with 85% to 95% found just once. The sample taken for sequencing was naive CD4+ T cells from PBMCs. As for subset: CD45RA+ positively selected. The receptors derive from a man younger than 35 in good health. Some clones in this sample may be carry-over from other donors' samples.

This chain uses TRBV28 with TRBJ1-1; D may be TRBD1 (5 bases). The CDR3 has 14 amino acids. Trimming removed 8 bases from V and 1 base from J, with 14 bases in between. CDR1 and CDR2 (germline): MDHEN, SYDVKM. The CDR3 DNA reads TGTGCCAGCCGACCCGGGGCGACGAACACTGAAGCTTTCTTT. Protein product: CASRPGATNTEAFF.

This clone showed up just a few times. The sample contains more than one DNA sequence encoding this CDR3. V usage is TRBV5-1 and J usage is TRBJ2-1, with D unresolved. The germline V gene encodes CDR1 SGHRS and CDR2 YFSETQ. This CDR3 spans 13 amino acids. The ends were cut back, 0 bases at V and 1 base at J, with 2 bases in the middle. The chain's CDR3 is CASSLDSYNEQFF. DNA for the CDR3: TGCGCCAGCAGCTTGGATTCCTACAATGAGCAGTTCTTC. Using reference TRBV5-1 and TRBJ2-1 for the parts outside the CDR3, the full variable domain is KAGVTQTPRYLIKTRGQQVTLSCSPISGHRSVSWYQQTPGQGLQFLFEYFSETQRNKGNFPGRFSGRQFSNSRSEMNVSTLELGDSALYLCASSLDSYNEQFFGPGTRLTVL.